This TCR beta chain was found in a study of blood T cell repertoires in COVID-19. Only in-frame clones appear in the TCRdb table, and some are missing; sequencing was by immunoSEQ multiplex PCR. The sample shows 300,000 or so clones, roughly 87% of them seen only once. The sequencing input was PBMCs or T cells enriched from blood (not recorded which). This receptor was obtained from a woman in her thirties who had recovered from COVID-19.

The CDR3 protein is CASSYQAYNSPLHF. Here the CDR3 DNA reads TGTGCCAGCAGTTATCAGGCCTATAATTCACCCCTCCACTTT. The rearrangement uses TRBV6-5 and TRBJ1-6; unclear D gene. V lost 3 bases, J lost 2 bases, and 5 bases lay in between. The CDR3 has 14 amino acids. Germline assignment: CDR1 MNHEY and CDR2 SVGAGI.